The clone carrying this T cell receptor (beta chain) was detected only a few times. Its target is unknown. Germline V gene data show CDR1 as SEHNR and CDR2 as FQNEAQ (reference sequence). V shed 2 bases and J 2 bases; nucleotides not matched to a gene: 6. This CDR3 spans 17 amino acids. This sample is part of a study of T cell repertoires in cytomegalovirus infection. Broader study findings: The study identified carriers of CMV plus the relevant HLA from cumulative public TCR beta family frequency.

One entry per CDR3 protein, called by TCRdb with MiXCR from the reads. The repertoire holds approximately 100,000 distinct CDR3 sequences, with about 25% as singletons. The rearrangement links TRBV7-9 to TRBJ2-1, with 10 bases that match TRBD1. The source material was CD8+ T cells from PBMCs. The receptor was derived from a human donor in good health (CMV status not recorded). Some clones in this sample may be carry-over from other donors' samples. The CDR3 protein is CASSLRRGQGAYNEQFF. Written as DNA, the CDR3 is TGTGCCAGCAGCTTAAGAAGAGGACAGGGGGCCTACAATGAGCAGTTCTTC.